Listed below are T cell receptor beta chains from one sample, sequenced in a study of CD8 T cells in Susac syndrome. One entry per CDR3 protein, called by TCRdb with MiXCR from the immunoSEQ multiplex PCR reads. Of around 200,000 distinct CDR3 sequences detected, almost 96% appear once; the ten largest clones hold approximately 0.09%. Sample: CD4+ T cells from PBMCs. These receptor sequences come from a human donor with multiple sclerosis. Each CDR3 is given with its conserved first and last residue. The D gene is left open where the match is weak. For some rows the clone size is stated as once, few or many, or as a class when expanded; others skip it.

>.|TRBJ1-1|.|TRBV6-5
TGTGCCAGCACCGATAGGAGGAACACTGAAGCTTTCTTT
CASTDRRNTEAFF
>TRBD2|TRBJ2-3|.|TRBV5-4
TGTGCCAGCAGACGGGAGGCGGCCACAGATACGCAGTATTTT
CASRREAATDTQYF
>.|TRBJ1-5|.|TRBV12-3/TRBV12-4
TGTGCCAGCACTCAGGACAGCCGCAATCAGCCCCAGCATTTT
CASTQDSRNQPQHF
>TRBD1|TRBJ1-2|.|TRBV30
TGTGCCTGGAGTAGCCGGGACAGGGGTCGATATGGCTACACCTTC
CAWSSRDRGRYGYTF
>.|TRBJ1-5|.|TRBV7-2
TGTGCCAGCAGCTTAGATAGGCAGCCCCAGCATTTT
CASSLDRQPQHF
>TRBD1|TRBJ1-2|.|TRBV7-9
TGTGCCAGCAGCCCCGGGACAGGCCCCTTAGAAGCTGGCTACACCTTC
CASSPGTGPLEAGYTF
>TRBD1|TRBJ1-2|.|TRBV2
TGTGCCAGCAGTGTGCATACAGGGGTGGATGGCTACACCTTC
CASSVHTGVDGYTF
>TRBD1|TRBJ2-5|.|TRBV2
TGTGCCAGTAACCTTAAGACAGGGCCCCAAGAGACCCAGTACTTC
CASNLKTGPQETQYF
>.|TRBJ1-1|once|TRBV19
TGTGCCAGTAGTTCACCTGGGAGGAGCGCTTCGGGGATAATGACTGAAGCTTTCTTT
CASSSPGRSASGIMTEAFF
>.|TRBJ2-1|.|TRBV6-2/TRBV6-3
TGTGCCAGCAGTAGCACTATCGAGCAGTTCTTC
CASSSTIEQFF
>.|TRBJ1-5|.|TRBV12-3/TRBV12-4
TGTGCCAGCAGTTTCTCCGGGAGGAACAATCAGCCCCAGCATTTT
CASSFSGRNNQPQHF
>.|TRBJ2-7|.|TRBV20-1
TGCAGTGCTAGAGGGCCGATTCGGGCTGCGTCCTACGAGCAGTACTTC
CSARGPIRAASYEQYF
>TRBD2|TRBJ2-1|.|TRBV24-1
TGTGCCACCAGTGATTTAGGGCTAGCGGGGAAGCATGAGCAGTTCTTC
CATSDLGLAGKHEQFF
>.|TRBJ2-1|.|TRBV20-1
TGCAGTGCCAAGACAGGCTACAATGAGCAGTTCTTC
CSAKTGYNEQFF
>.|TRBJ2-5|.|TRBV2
TGTGCCAGACAGGGTCAAAGAAGTGGGGGAGTGGAGACCCAGTACTTC
CARQGQRSGGVETQYF
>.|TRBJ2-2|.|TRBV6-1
TGTGCCAGCAGTGTCGTGGTGAACACCGGGGAGCTGTTTTTT
CASSVVVNTGELFF
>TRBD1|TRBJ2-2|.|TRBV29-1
TGCAACTCCCCGACACCGAGGGGGCTAGTCACCGGGGAGCTGTTTTTT
CNSPTPRGLVTGELFF
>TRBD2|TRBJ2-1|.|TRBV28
TGTGCCTCGTGGAAGCGGGGGATCAATGAGCAGTTCTTC
CASWKRGINEQFF
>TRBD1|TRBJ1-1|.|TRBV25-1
TGTGCCAGCAGGGACAGGGATGTCACTGAAGCTTTCTTT
CASRDRDVTEAFF
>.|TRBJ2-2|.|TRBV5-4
TGTGCCAGCACCCCAGTACGGGGGTCGGGCACCGGGGAGCTGTTTTTT
CASTPVRGSGTGELFF
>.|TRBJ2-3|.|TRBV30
TGTGCCTGGGAAACAGGGAGCACAGATACGCAGTATTTT
CAWETGSTDTQYF
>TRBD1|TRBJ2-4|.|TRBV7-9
TGTGCCAGCAGCCCCCGGACAGGGAACATTCAGTACTTC
CASSPRTGNIQYF
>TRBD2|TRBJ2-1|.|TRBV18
TGTGCCAGCTCACCGGGACTAGCGGGGGAGCAGTTCTTC
CASSPGLAGEQFF
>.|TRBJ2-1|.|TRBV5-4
TGTGCCAGCAGCTTGGATCGCAATGAGCAGTTCTTC
CASSLDRNEQFF
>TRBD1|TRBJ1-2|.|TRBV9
TGTGCCAGCAGCGTCGGGACAGGGAGCGATGGCTACACCTTC
CASSVGTGSDGYTF
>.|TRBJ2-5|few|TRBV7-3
TGTGCCAGCAGCTTAGGGGTTGGAGAGACCCAGTACTTC
CASSLGVGETQYF
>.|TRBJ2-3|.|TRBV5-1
TGCGCCAGCAGCTTGGTCGGGCCTGGAGATACGCAGTATTTT
CASSLVGPGDTQYF
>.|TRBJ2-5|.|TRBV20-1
TGCAGTGCTAGGCACGGGGGAGAGACCCAGTACTTC
CSARHGGETQYF
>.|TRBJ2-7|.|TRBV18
TGTGCCAGCTCACCACCCCGGGACACCGGGCCCGAGCAGTACTTC
CASSPPRDTGPEQYF
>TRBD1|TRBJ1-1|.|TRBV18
TGTGCCAGCTCACCGTTCCGGGACAGGGAGGCTGAAGCTTTCTTT
CASSPFRDREAEAFF
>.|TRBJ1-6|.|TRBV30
TGTGCCTGGAGTGTGGGCCGCACAAATTCACCCCTCCACTTT
CAWSVGRTNSPLHF
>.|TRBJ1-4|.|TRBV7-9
TGTGCCAGCAGCTTAGTCGTTTGGGGCGTAAGGGAAAAACTGTTTTTT
CASSLVVWGVREKLFF
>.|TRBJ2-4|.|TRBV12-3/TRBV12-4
TGTGCCAGCAGTTTAACAGGAAACATTCAGTACTTC
CASSLTGNIQYF
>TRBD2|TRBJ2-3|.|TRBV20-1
TGCAGTGCCCCCCGACTGGGCGGGGGGGCAGATACGCAGTATTTT
CSAPRLGGGADTQYF
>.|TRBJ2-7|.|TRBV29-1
TGCAGCGTTACCTCCACAAGGAGAGCAAACTCCTACGAGCAGTACTTC
CSVTSTRRANSYEQYF
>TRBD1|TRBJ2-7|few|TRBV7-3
TGTGCCAGCAGCTCCGGGACAGAGACACGCTCCTACGAGCAGTACTTC
CASSSGTETRSYEQYF
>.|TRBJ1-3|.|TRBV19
TGTGCCAGTAAAGTCACCACCTCTGGAAACACCATATATTTT
CASKVTTSGNTIYF
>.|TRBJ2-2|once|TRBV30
TGTGCCTGGAGATCTACAGGGTTCGGGGAGCTGTTTTTT
CAWRSTGFGELFF
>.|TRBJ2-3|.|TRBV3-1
TGTGCCAGCAGCCAGGGGACTTCCGATACGCAGTATTTT
CASSQGTSDTQYF
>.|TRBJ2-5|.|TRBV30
TGTGCCTGGAATATGTTTTCACGGGTTGCGGAGACCCAGTACTTC
CAWNMFSRVAETQYF
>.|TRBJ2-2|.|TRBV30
TGTGCCTGGAACCCCAAGGGATACTACACCGGGGAGCTGTTTTTT
CAWNPKGYYTGELFF
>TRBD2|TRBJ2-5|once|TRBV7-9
TGTGCCAGCAGCTTTTGGGCTAGCGGGGGGCCAGAGACCCAGTACTTC
CASSFWASGGPETQYF
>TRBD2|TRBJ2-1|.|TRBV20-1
TGCAGCTTCCCTAGCGGGGGCCTTTACAATGAGCAGTTCTTC
CSFPSGGLYNEQFF
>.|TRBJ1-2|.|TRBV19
TGTGCCAGTAGTGCCCGCCCGGGACGGGACTATGGCTACACCTTC
CASSARPGRDYGYTF
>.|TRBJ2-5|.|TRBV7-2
TGTGCCAGCAGTCCACAGGGAAGCCAAGAGACCCAGTACTTC
CASSPQGSQETQYF
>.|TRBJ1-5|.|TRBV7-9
TGTGCCAGCAGCTTAGGCCCAGTGTCTAATCAGCCCCAGCATTTT
CASSLGPVSNQPQHF
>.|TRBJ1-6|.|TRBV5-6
TGTGCCAGCAGCTTGGTCGCGGGACACCCCTGGCACTTT
CASSLVAGHPWHF
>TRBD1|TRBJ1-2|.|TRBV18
TGTGCCAGCTCACCACCTAACAGGGGGTTAAGTGGCTACACCTTC
CASSPPNRGLSGYTF
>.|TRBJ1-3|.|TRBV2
TGTGCCAGCGGGTACTCTGGAAACACCATATATTTT
CASGYSGNTIYF
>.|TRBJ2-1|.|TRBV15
TGTGCCACCAGCAGAGATCTGGGGAGCTCCTACAATGAGCAGTTCTTC
CATSRDLGSSYNEQFF